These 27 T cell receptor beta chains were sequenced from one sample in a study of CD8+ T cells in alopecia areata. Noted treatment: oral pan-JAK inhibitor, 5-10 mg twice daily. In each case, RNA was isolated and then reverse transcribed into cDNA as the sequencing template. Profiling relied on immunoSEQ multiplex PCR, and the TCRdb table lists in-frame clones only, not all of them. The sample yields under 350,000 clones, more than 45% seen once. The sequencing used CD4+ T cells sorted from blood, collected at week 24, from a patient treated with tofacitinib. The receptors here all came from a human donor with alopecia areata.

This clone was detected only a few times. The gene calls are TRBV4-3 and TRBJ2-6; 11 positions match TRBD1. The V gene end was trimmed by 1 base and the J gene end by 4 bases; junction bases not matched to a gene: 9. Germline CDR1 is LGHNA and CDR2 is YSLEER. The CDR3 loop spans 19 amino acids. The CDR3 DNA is TGCGCCAGCAGCCAAGTTTGGGGACAGGGGGTGTCGGGGGCCAACGTCCTGACTTTC. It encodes CASSQVWGQGVSGANVLTF.

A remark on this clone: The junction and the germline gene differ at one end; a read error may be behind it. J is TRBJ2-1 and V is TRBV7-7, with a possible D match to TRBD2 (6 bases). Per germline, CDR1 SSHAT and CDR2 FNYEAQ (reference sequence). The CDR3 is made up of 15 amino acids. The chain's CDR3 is CASSLASGVADEQFF. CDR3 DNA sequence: TGTGCTAGCAGCTTAGCGAGCGGAGTAGCGGATGAGCAGTTCTTC.

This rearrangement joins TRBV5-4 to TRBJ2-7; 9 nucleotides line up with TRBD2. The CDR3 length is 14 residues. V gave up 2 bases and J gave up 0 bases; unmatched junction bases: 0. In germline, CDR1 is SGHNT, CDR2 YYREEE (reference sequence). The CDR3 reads CASSFSGGSYEQYF. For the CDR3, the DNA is TGTGCCAGCAGCTTTAGCGGGGGCTCCTACGAGCAGTACTTC.

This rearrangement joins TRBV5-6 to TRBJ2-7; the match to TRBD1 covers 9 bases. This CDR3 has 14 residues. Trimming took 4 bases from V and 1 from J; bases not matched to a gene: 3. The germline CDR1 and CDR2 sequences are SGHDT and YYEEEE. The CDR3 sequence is CASSRGQGSYEQYF. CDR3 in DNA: TGTGCCAGCAGCAGGGGACAGGGATCCTACGAGCAGTACTTC. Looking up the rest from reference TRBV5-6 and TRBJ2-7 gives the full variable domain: DAGVTQSPTHLIKTRGQQVTLRCSPKSGHDTVSWYQQALGQGPQFIFQYYEEEERQRGNFPDRFSGHQFPNYSSELNVNALLLGDSALYLCASSRGQGSYEQYFGPGTRLTVT.

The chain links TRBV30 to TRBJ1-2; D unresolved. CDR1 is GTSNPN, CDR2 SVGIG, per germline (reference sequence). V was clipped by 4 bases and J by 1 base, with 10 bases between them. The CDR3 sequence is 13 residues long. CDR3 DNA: TGTGCCTGGAAGTCCACGAATAACTATGGCTACACCTTC. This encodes CAWKSTNNYGYTF.

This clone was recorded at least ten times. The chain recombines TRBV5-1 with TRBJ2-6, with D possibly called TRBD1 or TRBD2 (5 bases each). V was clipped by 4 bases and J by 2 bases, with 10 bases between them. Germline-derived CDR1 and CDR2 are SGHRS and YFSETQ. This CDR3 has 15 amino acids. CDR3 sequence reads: CASSEGTAGANVLTF. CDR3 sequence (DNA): TGCGCCAGCAGCGAGGGGACCGCTGGGGCCAACGTCCTGACTTTC.

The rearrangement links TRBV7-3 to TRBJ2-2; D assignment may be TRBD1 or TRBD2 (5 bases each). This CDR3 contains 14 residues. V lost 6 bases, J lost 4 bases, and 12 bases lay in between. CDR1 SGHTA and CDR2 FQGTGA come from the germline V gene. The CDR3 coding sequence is TGTGCCAGCAGTCCCGGGACGATCACCGGGGAGCTGTTTTTT. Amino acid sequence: CASSPGTITGELFF.

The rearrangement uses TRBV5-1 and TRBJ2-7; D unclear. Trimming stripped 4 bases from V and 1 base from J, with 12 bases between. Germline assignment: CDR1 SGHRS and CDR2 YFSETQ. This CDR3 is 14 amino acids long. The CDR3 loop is CASSAGPRSYEQYF. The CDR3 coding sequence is TGCGCCAGCAGCGCCGGACCGAGATCCTACGAGCAGTACTTC.

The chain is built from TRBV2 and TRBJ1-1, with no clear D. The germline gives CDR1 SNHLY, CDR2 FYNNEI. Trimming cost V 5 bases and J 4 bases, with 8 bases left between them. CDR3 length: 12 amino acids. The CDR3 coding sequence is TGTGCCAGCAGTCCTATGGGCACTGAAGCTTTCTTT. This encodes CASSPMGTEAFF.

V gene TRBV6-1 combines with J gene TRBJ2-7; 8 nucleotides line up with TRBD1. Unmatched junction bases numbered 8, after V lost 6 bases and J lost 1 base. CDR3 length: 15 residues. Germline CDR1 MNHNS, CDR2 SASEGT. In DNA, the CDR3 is TGTGCCAGCAGCGTGGACAGGGACCCTTCCTACGAGCAGTACTTC. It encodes CASSVDRDPSYEQYF.

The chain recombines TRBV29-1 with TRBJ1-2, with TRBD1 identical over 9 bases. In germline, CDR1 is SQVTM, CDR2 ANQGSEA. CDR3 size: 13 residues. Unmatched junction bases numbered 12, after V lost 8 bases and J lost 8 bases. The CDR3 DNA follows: TGCAGCACGAACAGGGGGCGCGGCGTCGGCTACACCTTC. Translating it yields CSTNRGRGVGYTF.

DNA for the CDR3: TGTGCCATCAGATTGGACGGCTACGAGCAGTACTTC. Translating gives CAIRLDGYEQYF. The chain recombines TRBV10-3 with TRBJ2-7; D is unresolved. Germline CDR1 ENHRY, CDR2 SYGVKD. V lost 6 bases, J lost 3 bases, and 9 bases lay in between. The CDR3 covers 12 residues.

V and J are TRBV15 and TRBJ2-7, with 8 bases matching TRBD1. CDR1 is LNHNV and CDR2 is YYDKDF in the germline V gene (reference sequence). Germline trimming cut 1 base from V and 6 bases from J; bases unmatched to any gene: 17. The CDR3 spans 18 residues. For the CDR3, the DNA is TGTGCCACCAGCAGAGCTCCTGGACTTCCGGACAGGGCGGGCGAGCAGTACTTC. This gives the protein CATSRAPGLPDRAGEQYF.

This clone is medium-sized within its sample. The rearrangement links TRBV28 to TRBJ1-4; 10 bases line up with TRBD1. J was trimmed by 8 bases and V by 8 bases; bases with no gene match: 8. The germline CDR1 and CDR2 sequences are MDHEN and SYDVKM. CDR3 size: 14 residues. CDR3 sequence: CASLSGQGREKLFF. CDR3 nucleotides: TGTGCCAGCTTATCGGGACAGGGGCGGGAAAAACTGTTTTTT.

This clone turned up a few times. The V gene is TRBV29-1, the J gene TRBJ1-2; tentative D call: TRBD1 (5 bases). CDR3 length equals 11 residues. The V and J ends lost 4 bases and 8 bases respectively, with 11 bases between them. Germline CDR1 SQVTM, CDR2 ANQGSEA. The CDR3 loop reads CSVAGTGGYTF. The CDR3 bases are TGCAGCGTTGCAGGGACTGGGGGCTACACCTTC.

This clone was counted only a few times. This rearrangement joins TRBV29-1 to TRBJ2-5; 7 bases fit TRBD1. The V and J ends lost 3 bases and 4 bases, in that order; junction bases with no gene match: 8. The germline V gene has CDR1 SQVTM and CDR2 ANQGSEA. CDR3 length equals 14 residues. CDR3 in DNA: TGCAGCGTTGATGATAGGGGGCAGCGAGAGACCCAGTACTTC. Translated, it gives CSVDDRGQRETQYF.

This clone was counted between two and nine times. This chain's CDR3 is CASSYSPTGNTEAFF. CDR3 DNA sequence: TGTGCCAGCAGTTACTCCCCGACCGGGAACACTGAAGCTTTCTTT. The rearrangement links TRBV6-5 to TRBJ1-1; no definite D call. Germline V gene lookup returns CDR1 MNHEY and CDR2 SVGAGI. Trimming cost V 0 bases and J 1 base, with 9 bases left between them. The CDR3 totals 15 residues.

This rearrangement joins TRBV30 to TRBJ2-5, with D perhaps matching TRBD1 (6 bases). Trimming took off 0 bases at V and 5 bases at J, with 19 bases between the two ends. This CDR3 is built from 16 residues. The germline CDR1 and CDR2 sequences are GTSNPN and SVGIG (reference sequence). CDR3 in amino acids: CAWSVRWSRGEETQYF. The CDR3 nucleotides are TGTGCCTGGAGTGTACGATGGTCCAGGGGCGAGGAGACCCAGTACTTC.

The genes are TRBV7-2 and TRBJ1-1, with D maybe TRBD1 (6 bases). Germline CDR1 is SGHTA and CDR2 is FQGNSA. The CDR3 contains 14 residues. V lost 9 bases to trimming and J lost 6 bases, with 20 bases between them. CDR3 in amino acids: CASLRQAGSPEAFF. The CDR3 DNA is TGTGCCAGTCTCCGACAGGCAGGGTCCCCTGAAGCTTTCTTT.

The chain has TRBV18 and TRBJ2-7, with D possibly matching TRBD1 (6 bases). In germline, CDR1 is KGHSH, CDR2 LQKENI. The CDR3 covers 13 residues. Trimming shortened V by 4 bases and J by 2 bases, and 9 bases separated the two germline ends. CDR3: CASSLAGAYEQYF. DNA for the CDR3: TGTGCCAGCTCACTGGCAGGGGCCTACGAGCAGTACTTC. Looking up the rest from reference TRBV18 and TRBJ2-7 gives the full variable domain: NAGVMQNPRHLVRRRGQEARLRCSPMKGHSHVYWYRQLPEEGLKFMVYLQKENIIDESGMPKERFSAEFPKEGPSILRIQQVVRGDSAAYFCASSLAGAYEQYFGPGTRLTVT.

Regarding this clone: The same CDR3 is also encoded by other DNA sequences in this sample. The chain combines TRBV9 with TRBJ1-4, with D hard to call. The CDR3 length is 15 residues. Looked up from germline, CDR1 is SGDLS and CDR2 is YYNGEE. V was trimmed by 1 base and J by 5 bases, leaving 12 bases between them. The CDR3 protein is CASSVSSIPNEKLFF. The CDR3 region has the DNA TGTGCCAGCAGCGTATCGTCAATACCAAATGAAAAACTGTTTTTT.

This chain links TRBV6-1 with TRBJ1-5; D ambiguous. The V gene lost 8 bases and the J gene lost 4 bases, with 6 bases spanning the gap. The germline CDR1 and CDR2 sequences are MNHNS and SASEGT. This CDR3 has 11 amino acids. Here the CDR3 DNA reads TGTGCCAGCGGGGAGAATCAGCCCCAGCATTTT. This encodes CASGENQPQHF.

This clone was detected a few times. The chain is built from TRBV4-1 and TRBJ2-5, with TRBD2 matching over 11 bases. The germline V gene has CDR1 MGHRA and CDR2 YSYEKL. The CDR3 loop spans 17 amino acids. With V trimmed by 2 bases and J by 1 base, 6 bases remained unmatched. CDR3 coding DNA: TGCGCCAGCAGCCAATTGCTTAGCGGGGGGGCCCAAGAGACCCAGTACTTC. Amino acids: CASSQLLSGGAQETQYF.

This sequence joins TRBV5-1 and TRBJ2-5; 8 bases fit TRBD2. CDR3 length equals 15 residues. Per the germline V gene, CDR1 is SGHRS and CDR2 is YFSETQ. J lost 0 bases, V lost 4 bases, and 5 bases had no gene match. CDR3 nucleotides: TGCGCCAGCAGCCCCCCGGGGGGGTACCAAGAGACCCAGTACTTC. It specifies CASSPPGGYQETQYF.

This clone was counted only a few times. CDR3 DNA: TGTGCCAGCAGCTGGACAGGTGATGATACGCAGTATTTT. Encoded protein: CASSWTGDDTQYF. The chain uses TRBV7-2 and TRBJ2-3; TRBD1 agrees at 7 bases. The J segment lost 6 bases and the V segment lost 4 bases, leaving 4 bases of the junction unmatched. CDR1 and CDR2 (germline): SGHTA, FQGNSA. The CDR3 has 13 residues.

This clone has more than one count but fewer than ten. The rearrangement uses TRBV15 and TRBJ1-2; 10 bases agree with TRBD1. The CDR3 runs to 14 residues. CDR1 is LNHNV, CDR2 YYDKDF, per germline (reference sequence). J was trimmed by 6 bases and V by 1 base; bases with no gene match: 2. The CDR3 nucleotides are TGTGCCACCAGCAGAGGACAGGGGGCCAATGGCTACACCTTC. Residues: CATSRGQGANGYTF.

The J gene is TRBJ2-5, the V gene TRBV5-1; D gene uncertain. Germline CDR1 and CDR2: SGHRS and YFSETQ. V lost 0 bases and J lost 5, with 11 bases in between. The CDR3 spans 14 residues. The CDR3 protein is CASSLDGNEETQYF. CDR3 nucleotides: TGCGCCAGCAGCTTGGATGGCAACGAGGAGACCCAGTACTTC.